The present TCR beta chain was sequenced within a study of T cells in Graves' hyperthyroidism and ophthalmopathy. Study at large: Any treatment followed the collection of peripheral blood at initial diagnosis. Overall study findings and caveats: The model identified upcoming ophthalmopathy a median approximately six months ahead of onset.

The CDR3 has 12 residues. V was clipped by 2 bases and J by 8 bases, with 6 bases between them. Germline values: CDR1 SGHDN, CDR2 FVKESK. As for this clonotype: Its antigen is undetermined.

Disease duration was under 3 months in the ophthalmopathy patients, who also had a Clinical Activity Score of at least 3 and a NOSPECS grade of at least 4. Diagnosing involved the use of clinical symptoms, serum thyroxine and TRAb, thyroid ultrasound and orbital computed tomography. Using RNA transcripts as the source, TCR beta CDR3 regions were amplified. The TCR CDR3 was amplified in a first-round RT-PCR using the HTBI primer set. TCRdb used MiXCR to reprocess the multiplex PCR reads, holding one entry per CDR3 protein. In the table there are hundreds of thousands of distinct CDR3 sequences, around 20% of which are singletons.

The sequencing sample was made of blood. This TCR came from a man aged 25-40 years with Graves' ophthalmopathy. The J gene is TRBJ2-2, the V gene TRBV14; D uncertain. This CDR3 is CASSQKSGELFF. In DNA form, the CDR3 reads TGTGCCAGCAGCCAAAAATCTGGGGAGCTGTTTTTT.